This TCR beta chain was observed in a study of T cells in Graves' hyperthyroidism and ophthalmopathy. Exclusion criteria comprised uncontrolled infection, other autoimmune disease, pregnancy or lactation. Template material for amplifying TCR beta CDR3 regions consisted of RNA transcripts. Researchers ran a first-round RT-PCR on the TCR CDR3 using the HTBI primer set. TCRdb processed the multiplex PCR reads anew with MiXCR; each CDR3 protein has one entry. The sample includes about 420,000 distinct CDR3 sequences, approximately 14% of them seen just once. About this clonotype itself: Its specificity is not known.

Study conclusions and caveats: Model-based prediction identified ophthalmopathy a median around 6.7 months prior to its onset.

The receptor comes from a young woman with Graves' hyperthyroidism. The specimen was blood.

The CDR3 DNA reads as TGTGCCAGCAGCCCCGACAGGGGGCGAGGCTACACCTTC. This codes for CASSPDRGRGYTF. The chain couples TRBV12-3 or TRBV12-4 to TRBJ1-2, with 10 bases matching TRBD1. Trimming removed 6 bases from V and 8 bases from J; junction bases left unmatched: 6. The CDR3 length is 13 residues.